These 12 T cell receptor beta chains came from one sample sequenced in a study of shared clonotypes between healthy human individuals (dated by TCRdb to 2020 to 2022). The method behind the library was the immunoSEQ multiplex PCR assay. The immuneACCESS repertoire file appears here via TCRdb, limited to in-frame rearrangements. These files lack a portion of the clones; in checked studies, under half of the deficit traces to unresolved V genes, and the cause of the others is not known. This sample is represented by 2.5 million or so clones; about 92% of them were singletons. More than 0.12% of the sample is taken by the ten largest. Sequenced input: naive CD4+ T cells sorted from blood. Per the publication, the cell subset or site label means: CD45RA+ positively selected. These receptors came from a man aged 18 to 29 in good health.

The chain uses TRBV30 and TRBJ1-3; weak D call: TRBD1 (5 bases). There are 15 residues in the CDR3. The germline V gene encodes CDR1 GTSNPN and CDR2 SVGIG (reference sequence). Between the trimmed V and J ends, which lost 8 bases and 0 bases, there was a span of 17 bases. The CDR3 region has the DNA TGTGCCGGGGGGATTGAAGGCTACTCTGGAAACACCATATATTTT. Its protein product is CAGGIEGYSGNTIYF.

The genes are TRBV5-1 and TRBJ2-3; 12 bases fit TRBD2. The CDR3 runs 17 residues. The ends lost 0 bases at V and 1 base at J; junction bases unmatched: 3. Germline values: CDR1 SGHRS, CDR2 YFSETQ. The DNA of the CDR3 is TGCGCCAGCAGCTTGGGAAGACTAGCGGGAGGCACAGATACGCAGTATTTT. Translation gives CASSLGRLAGGTDTQYF.

The chain joins TRBV9 to TRBJ1-4; 7 bases are a match to TRBD1. The CDR3 is 15 residues long. V dropped 4 bases and J dropped 8; count of bases not matched to a gene: 11. CDR1 and CDR2 from the germline V gene are SGDLS and YYNGEE. The CDR3 reads CASSPSLTGPEKLFF. The CDR3 nucleotides are TGTGCCAGCAGCCCCTCGTTGACAGGGCCAGAAAAACTGTTTTTT.

This sequence joins TRBV11-3 and TRBJ1-5; possible D gene TRBD1, 6 bases. The CDR3 covers 16 residues. V was clipped by 5 bases and J by 2 bases, with 16 bases between them. Per germline, CDR1 SGHNT and CDR2 YENEEA. CDR3 sequence: CASSATGTIGNQPQHF. The DNA of the CDR3 is TGTGCCAGCAGCGCGACAGGTACGATTGGCAATCAGCCCCAGCATTTT.

The DNA for the CDR3 is TGTGCCAGCAGCACCTATTTAGCGGGATTAGGCCAAGAGACCCAGTACTTC. This translates into CASSTYLAGLGQETQYF. V gene TRBV7-9 combines with J gene TRBJ2-5, with 8 positions matching TRBD2. The V gene end was trimmed by 5 bases and the J gene end by 1 base; junction bases not matched to a gene: 12. The CDR3 totals 17 residues. The germline V gene has CDR1 SEHNR and CDR2 FQNEAQ (reference sequence).

The chain employs TRBV6-6 and TRBJ2-3; weak D call: TRBD2 (5 bases). The V gene's germline CDR1 is MNHNY and CDR2 SVGAGI (reference sequence). The CDR3 sequence is 12 residues long. V was trimmed by 6 bases and J by 2 bases, leaving 6 bases between them. The CDR3 loop is CASRLVTDTQYF. The CDR3 DNA sequence: TGTGCCAGCAGACTAGTCACAGATACGCAGTATTTT.

The gene calls are TRBV7-2 and TRBJ2-2; TRBD1 matches 8 bases. CDR1 is SGHTA and CDR2 is FQGNSA in the germline V gene. The CDR3 is 14 amino acids. With V trimmed by 10 bases and J by 2 bases, 6 bases remained unmatched. The CDR3 loop is CAIRQGPNTGELFF. The CDR3 region has the DNA TGTGCCATCAGACAGGGGCCAAACACCGGGGAGCTGTTTTTT.

This clone was seen a handful of times. This rearrangement joins TRBV30 to TRBJ1-1; D perhaps matches TRBD1 (5 bases). The CDR3 is 13 amino acids. V was cut by 5 bases and J by 1 base, with 11 bases left in between. Germline assignment: CDR1 GTSNPN and CDR2 SVGIG (reference sequence). The CDR3 reads CAWGTPGNTEAFF. CDR3 nucleotide sequence: TGTGCCTGGGGGACCCCCGGGAACACTGAAGCTTTCTTT.

The chain has TRBV4-1 and TRBJ2-7, with D possibly being TRBD1 or TRBD2 (5 bases each). Germline V gene sequence: CDR1 MGHRA, CDR2 YSYEKL. V gave up 1 base and J gave up 0 bases, with 16 bases separating them. There are 17 residues in the CDR3. The CDR3 protein is CASSQGTRGFGSYEQYF. The CDR3, as DNA: TGCGCCAGCAGCCAAGGCACACGGGGCTTTGGCTCCTACGAGCAGTACTTC.

The rearrangement joins TRBV29-1 to TRBJ2-1; D uncertain. CDR3 length: 14 residues. Germline V gene data show CDR1 as SQVTM and CDR2 as ANQGSEA. V was trimmed by 4 bases and J by 2 bases, leaving 12 bases between them. CDR3: CSVGTTETYNEQFF. CDR3 in DNA: TGCAGCGTTGGGACGACTGAAACCTACAATGAGCAGTTCTTC.

This chain's CDR3 is CASSPQSANIQYF. CDR3 bases: TGTGCCAGCAGCCCACAGAGCGCAAACATTCAGTACTTC. The rearrangement uses TRBV14 and TRBJ2-4, with D uncertain. The V and J ends lost 4 bases and 6 bases respectively, with 10 bases between them. The CDR3 covers 13 residues. CDR1 SGHDN and CDR2 FVKESK come from the germline V gene.

The rearrangement links TRBV9 to TRBJ1-1; TRBD1 aligns across 11 bases. This CDR3 has 17 amino acids. Unmatched junction bases numbered 13, after V lost 4 bases and J lost 5 bases. In germline, CDR1 is SGDLS, CDR2 YYNGEE. The CDR3 bases are TGTGCCAGCAGCCCCCGGGACAGGGGGTCGGGGACGACTGAAGCTTTCTTT. It codes for CASSPRDRGSGTTEAFF.